Shown below are 11 T cell receptor beta chains from a single sample sequenced in a study of beta chain features in type 1 diabetes. Points from the study as a whole: Significant though moderate, a shortening of TCRB CDR3s appeared in all four CD4+ subsets of Type 1 diabetes patients.

Their antigens are not known. Expressed TCRB transcripts were sequenced, since all the RNA that had been isolated was reverse transcribed. Produced via immunoSEQ multiplex PCR; TCRdb's table is partial and in-frame only. The sample carries about 160,000 clones, 10% recorded once. Input material: central memory CD4+ T cells from blood. Source of these receptors: a man aged 30 to 39 with type 1 diabetes.

This clone has just a few counts. The CDR3 DNA follows: TGTGCCAGCTGGCTAGCTGGAGGGGAGACCCAGTACTTC. Translated: CASWLAGGETQYF. The V gene is TRBV28, the J gene TRBJ2-5, with D possibly matching TRBD2 (6 bases). Trimming cost V 8 bases and J 5 bases, with 15 bases left between them. CDR1 is MDHEN and CDR2 is SYDVKM in the germline V gene. CDR3 length equals 13 residues.

This chain joins TRBV7-9 and TRBJ2-2, with 9 bases matching TRBD1. CDR1 SEHNR and CDR2 FQNEAQ come from the germline V gene (reference sequence). The CDR3 covers 14 residues. V lost 5 bases, J lost 7 bases, and 5 bases stayed unmatched. The CDR3 loop is CASSRTGDGGELFF. CDR3 nucleotide sequence: TGTGCCAGCAGCCGGACAGGGGACGGCGGGGAGCTGTTTTTT.

This clone came up a few times. The genes are TRBV15 and TRBJ2-7, with D tentatively TRBD1 (6 bases). Germline V gene sequence: CDR1 LNHNV, CDR2 YYDKDF (reference sequence). V was trimmed by 0 bases and J by 6 bases, leaving 6 bases between them. CDR3 length equals 12 residues. The CDR3 here is CATSREGGEQYF. CDR3 in DNA: TGTGCCACCAGCAGAGAAGGGGGCGAGCAGTACTTC.

This clone was detected only a few times. The chain combines TRBV11-2 with TRBJ1-2; no reliable D call. The V end was cut by 8 bases, the J end by 5 bases, with 12 bases between. The germline gives CDR1 SGHAT, CDR2 FQNNGV. The CDR3 length is 12 residues. The DNA of the CDR3 is TGTGCCAGCGCCGAAGGAGGGTATGGCTACACCTTC. It specifies CASAEGGYGYTF.

This sequence joins TRBV18 and TRBJ2-7; 8 bases fit TRBD2. Trimming removed 4 bases from V and 3 bases from J; junction bases left unmatched: 14. In germline, CDR1 is KGHSH, CDR2 LQKENI. This CDR3 contains 17 residues. The CDR3 sequence is CASSQLVPGSGVYEQYF. For the CDR3, the DNA is TGTGCCAGCTCACAACTCGTTCCGGGTAGCGGGGTCTACGAGCAGTACTTC. The entire variable domain, with the rest obtained from reference TRBV18 and TRBJ2-7, is as follows: NAGVMQNPRHLVRRRGQEARLRCSPMKGHSHVYWYRQLPEEGLKFMVYLQKENIIDESGMPKERFSAEFPKEGPSILRIQQVVRGDSAAYFCASSQLVPGSGVYEQYFGPGTRLTVT.

This clone was detected only a few times. V usage is TRBV7-9 and J usage is TRBJ1-1; D possibly corresponds to TRBD1 (6 bases). The CDR3 consists of 13 residues. Germline V lookup: CDR1 SEHNR, CDR2 FQNEAQ (reference sequence). Trimming left V 5 bases short and J 6 bases short, with 13 bases between. CDR3 nucleotides: TGTGCCAGCAGCAACAGGGCCCTCGCTGAAGCTTTCTTT. Its protein product is CASSNRALAEAFF.

The rearrangement joins TRBV6-6 to TRBJ2-7; D call uncertain. Trimming pared 7 bases from V and 1 base from J, leaving 11 bases between. The germline gives CDR1 MNHNY, CDR2 SVGAGI (reference sequence). The CDR3 contains 13 residues. This chain's CDR3 is CASTETVSYEQYF. The CDR3 DNA is TGTGCCAGCACTGAGACTGTATCCTACGAGCAGTACTTC.

This clone occurred a few times. V and J are TRBV5-6 and TRBJ2-1; 7 nucleotides agree with TRBD2. The CDR3 has 16 amino acids. Per the germline V gene, CDR1 is SGHDT and CDR2 is YYEEEE. The V segment lost 0 bases and the J segment 5 bases; nucleotides outside the gene matches: 8. In DNA, the CDR3 is TGTGCCAGCAGCTTGGTAGGACTAGGCGTTAACAATGAGCAGTTCTTC. Amino acid sequence: CASSLVGLGVNNEQFF.

The sample holds a few counts of this clone. The chain uses TRBV5-6 and TRBJ2-2; 7 positions agree with TRBD1. The V segment lost 4 bases and the J segment 0 bases; nucleotides outside the gene matches: 6. Germline CDR1 is SGHDT and CDR2 is YYEEEE. This CDR3 is built from 16 residues. The chain's CDR3 is CASSRGTATNTGELFF. DNA of the CDR3: TGTGCCAGCAGCAGAGGGACAGCAACGAACACCGGGGAGCTGTTTTTT.

V gene TRBV2 combines with J gene TRBJ1-1; the D gene is possibly TRBD1 (6 bases). The CDR3 extends over 14 amino acids. From germline, CDR1 is SNHLY and CDR2 FYNNEI. The V and J ends lost 6 bases and 4 bases respectively, with 15 bases between them. The chain's CDR3 is CASSLQGRGTEAFF. The DNA for the CDR3 is TGTGCCAGCAGCCTACAGGGAAGAGGCACTGAAGCTTTCTTT.

This chain's CDR3 is CASSPGGRGTSNEQYF. CDR3 nucleotides: TGTGCCAGCAGCCCGGGGGGCAGGGGTACGTCGAACGAGCAGTACTTC. V is TRBV5-4 and J is TRBJ2-7, with D maybe TRBD2 (7 bases). The CDR3 is 16 residues long. Trimming stripped 4 bases from V and 5 bases from J, with 22 bases between. Germline V lookup: CDR1 SGHNT, CDR2 YYREEE (reference sequence).